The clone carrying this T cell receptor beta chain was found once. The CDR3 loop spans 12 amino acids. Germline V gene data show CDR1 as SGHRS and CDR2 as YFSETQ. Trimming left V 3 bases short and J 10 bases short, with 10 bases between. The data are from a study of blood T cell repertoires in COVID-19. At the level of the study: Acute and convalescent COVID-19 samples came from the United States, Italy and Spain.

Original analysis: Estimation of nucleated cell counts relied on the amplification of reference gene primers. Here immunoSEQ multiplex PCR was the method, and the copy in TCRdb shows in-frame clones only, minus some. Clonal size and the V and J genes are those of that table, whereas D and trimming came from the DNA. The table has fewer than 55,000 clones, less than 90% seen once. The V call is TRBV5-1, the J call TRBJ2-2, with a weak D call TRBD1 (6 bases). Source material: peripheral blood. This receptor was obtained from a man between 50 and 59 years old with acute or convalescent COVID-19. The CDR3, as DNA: TGCGCCAGCAGCTCCAGGGGTGCGGAGCTGTTTTTT. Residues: CASSSRGAELFF.